This passage covers 17 T cell receptor beta chains from one sample sequenced in a study of shared clonotypes between healthy human individuals. Only in-frame clones appear in the TCRdb table, and some are missing; sequencing was by immunoSEQ multiplex PCR. In the table there are over 2 million clones, about 95% of which are singletons. Naivety among CD8 cells was defined by CD45RO negativity and positive CCR7 selection, thereby excluding terminally differentiated effector memory CD45RA+ cells. Input material: naive CD8+ T cells sorted from blood. These receptor sequences come from a man in his late teens or twenties in good health.

This chain connects TRBV19 to TRBJ2-3, with 7 nucleotides matching TRBD2. Germline CDR1 reads LNHDA; CDR2 reads SQIVND (reference sequence). With 3 bases clipped from V and 5 bases from J, the junction kept 8 bases outside the gene matches. CDR3 length: 15 amino acids. Here the CDR3 DNA reads TGTGCCAGTAGTATGTGGGGAGGGAGTGGAGATACGCAGTATTTT. Amino acid sequence: CASSMWGGSGDTQYF.

This clone turned up a few times. V usage is TRBV4-1 and J usage is TRBJ2-4, with TRBD1 as a possible D gene (6 bases). This CDR3 contains 15 residues. V gave up 0 bases and J gave up 1 base, with 7 bases separating them. Germline CDR1 MGHRA, CDR2 YSYEKL. In nucleotides, the CDR3 is TGCGCCAGCAGCCAAGAGAGGGGGGCCAAAAACATTCAGTACTTC. Protein: CASSQERGAKNIQYF.

A single count supports this clone. The rearrangement links TRBV29-1 to TRBJ1-1; TRBD1 aligns across 8 bases. In germline, CDR1 is SQVTM, CDR2 ANQGSEA. J was trimmed by 0 bases and V by 4 bases; bases with no gene match: 7. The CDR3 consists of 15 residues. CDR3 protein: CSVVEGQEMNTEAFF. The CDR3 region has the DNA TGCAGCGTTGTGGAGGGACAGGAGATGAACACTGAAGCTTTCTTT.

Comments on this clone: Other DNA sequences in this specimen translate into the identical CDR3. The rearrangement joins TRBV30 to TRBJ1-1; D unresolved. Per the germline V gene, CDR1 is GTSNPN and CDR2 is SVGIG (reference sequence). The CDR3 spans 12 residues. V was pared by 2 bases and J by 0 bases, with 4 bases between. The CDR3 sequence: CAWSILNTEAFF. The DNA for the CDR3 is TGTGCCTGGAGTATTCTGAACACTGAAGCTTTCTTT. The variable domain in full, with the rest retrieved from reference TRBV30 and TRBJ1-1, is SQTIHQWPATLVQPVGSPLSLECTVEGTSNPNLYWYRQAAGRGLQLLFYSVGIGQISSEVPQNLSASRPQDRQFILSSKKLLLSDSGFYLCAWSILNTEAFFGQGTRLTVV.

The chain carries TRBV13 and TRBJ2-5, with TRBD2 matching 10 bases. Germline CDR1 is PRHDT and CDR2 is FYEKMQ (reference sequence). V shed 8 bases and J 5 bases; nucleotides not matched to a gene: 11. The CDR3 length is 15 residues. The CDR3 protein is CASGPQRGGDETQYF. CDR3 DNA: TGTGCCAGCGGACCCCAGCGGGGGGGTGACGAGACCCAGTACTTC.

On this clone itself: The sample carries other DNA sequences with the same CDR3. CDR3 in amino acids: CASRATGRNTEAFF. The CDR3 DNA is TGTGCCAGCAGGGCGACAGGGAGGAACACTGAAGCTTTCTTT. The chain employs TRBV27 and TRBJ1-1; 7 bases align to TRBD1. The CDR3 length is 14 residues. The V gene's germline CDR1 is MNHEY and CDR2 SMNVEV (reference sequence). With V trimmed by 6 bases and J by 1 base, 5 bases remained unmatched.

The chain joins TRBV10-2 to TRBJ2-7, with 7 positions matching TRBD1. The CDR3 contains 15 residues. Germline CDR1 reads WSHSY; CDR2 reads SAAADI. V shed 3 bases and J 4 bases; nucleotides not matched to a gene: 9. CDR3 DNA: TGCGCCAGCAGTGACCGGGCGGCAGGGGGATACGAGCAGTACTTC. This translates into CASSDRAAGGYEQYF.

CDR3 amino acids: CASSPSASGLTDTQYF. The CDR3 DNA sequence: TGCGCCAGCAGCCCTTCAGCTAGCGGGCTCACAGATACGCAGTATTTT. The chain uses TRBV4-3 and TRBJ2-3, with 8 bases that match TRBD2. The V gene end was trimmed by 4 bases and the J gene end by 2 bases; junction bases not matched to a gene: 8. The CDR3 consists of 16 residues. Germline CDR1 is LGHNA and CDR2 is YSLEER.

The sample holds one count of this clone. The chain joins TRBV6-1 to TRBJ2-2; D uncertain. Germline loops: CDR1 MNHNS, CDR2 SASEGT. The CDR3 contains 15 residues. V lost 4 bases to trimming and J lost 0 bases, with 9 bases between them. CDR3 DNA: TGTGCCAGCAGTGTGGACCCCTCGAACACCGGGGAGCTGTTTTTT. Translated, it gives CASSVDPSNTGELFF.

The sample holds a few counts of this clone. The chain combines TRBV6-5 with TRBJ2-5; D is undetermined. Trimming removed 5 bases at V and 1 base at J, with 2 bases between. CDR1 and CDR2 from the germline V gene are MNHEY and SVGAGI. The CDR3 has 11 amino acids. The CDR3 region has the DNA TGTGCCAGCAGTACCCAAGAGACCCAGTACTTC. Translation gives CASSTQETQYF.

The gene calls are TRBV9 and TRBJ2-3; 7 positions match TRBD2. There are 15 residues in the CDR3. The J segment lost 5 bases and the V segment lost 0 bases, leaving 6 bases of the junction unmatched. Germline lookup yields CDR1 SGDLS and CDR2 YYNGEE. CDR3 sequence (DNA): TGTGCCAGCAGCGTAGGCGGGGAGGGATTAGATACGCAGTATTTT. This codes for CASSVGGEGLDTQYF.

The V and J genes are TRBV7-9 and TRBJ2-5; D gene uncertain. Germline V gives CDR1 SEHNR, CDR2 FQNEAQ (reference sequence). The CDR3 totals 15 residues. V lost 3 bases to trimming and J lost 1 base, with 12 bases between them. As DNA, the CDR3 is TGTGCCAGCAGCTTGAATCATAGCCCCCAAGAGACCCAGTACTTC. Translation: CASSLNHSPQETQYF.

In this sample, this clone turned up once. The chain couples TRBV9 to TRBJ2-2; a weak D match, TRBD2 (8 bases). CDR3 length: 16 amino acids. V lost 6 bases and J 4 bases, leaving 19 bases between the germline ends. Germline-derived CDR1 and CDR2 are SGDLS and YYNGEE. The CDR3, as DNA: TGTGCCAGCACCCAGGGGGGACTAGGGGGCACCGGGGAGCTGTTTTTT. Amino acid sequence: CASTQGGLGGTGELFF.

The V and J genes are TRBV10-1 and TRBJ2-2; D call uncertain. Deletions cut 0 bases from V and 6 bases from J, with 11 bases between. The germline gives CDR1 WNHNN, CDR2 SYGVQD (reference sequence). This CDR3 is built from 15 residues. The CDR3 sequence: CASSESVAGPGELFF. CDR3 in DNA: TGCGCCAGCAGTGAGTCAGTAGCTGGGCCCGGGGAGCTGTTTTTT.

The rearrangement links TRBV12-5 to TRBJ2-2; the match to TRBD1 covers 7 bases. The CDR3 is 14 residues long. The germline CDR1 and CDR2 sequences are LGHNT and FRNRAP. V was pared by 7 bases and J by 1 base, with 3 bases of the junction left unmatched. DNA of the CDR3: TGTGCTAGTGAGACAGGGATGAACACCGGGGAGCTGTTTTTT. It specifies CASETGMNTGELFF.

The rearrangement joins TRBV28 to TRBJ1-5; D might be TRBD1 (5 bases). From germline, CDR1 is MDHEN and CDR2 SYDVKM. The CDR3 consists of 14 residues. Trimming cost V 2 bases and J 5 bases, with 10 bases left between them. This CDR3 reads CASSLGALHQPQHF. In DNA, the CDR3 is TGTGCCAGCAGTTTAGGGGCCCTCCATCAGCCCCAGCATTTT.

This clone is a singleton in its sample. This CDR3 is CASSQDRLGGYTF. The CDR3, as DNA: TGTGCCAGCAGTCAAGACAGACTAGGAGGCTACACCTTC. The chain links TRBV28 to TRBJ1-2; tentatively, D is TRBD1 (5 bases). Germline CDR1 and CDR2: MDHEN and SYDVKM. Between the trimmed V and J ends, which lost 5 bases and 8 bases, there was a span of 15 bases. The CDR3 runs 13 residues.